This TCR beta chain was sequenced for a study of T-cell reconstitution after alpha-beta-depleted transplantation in children. Study-level results: At around two months after transplant, the alpha-beta T cells were reportedly derived from several hundred expanded clones that came from non-depleted graft cells. The origin of high day-60 TCRbeta diversity in some patients lay in surviving recipient T cells and thymic progenitors.

About this clonotype: The antigen remains undetermined.

Preparation of the TCRbeta library was carried out with unique molecular identifiers. Each CDR3 protein gets one entry after TCRdb re-called the PCR reads with MiXCR. The data show fewer than 250,000 distinct CDR3 sequences, roughly a sixth seen once. Here the sequenced sample was PBMCs, mostly from graft donor cells, taken 360 days after TCRalphabeta/CD19-depleted stem cell transplant. The sequence came from a male patient under 10 years old who had a stem cell transplant for acute lymphoblastic leukemia, so the T cells may come from the graft donor.

The CDR3 spells CSADGTSPSYNEQFF. As DNA, the CDR3 is TGCAGTGCTGATGGGACTTCCCCATCCTACAATGAGCAGTTCTTC. The V gene is TRBV20-1, the J gene TRBJ2-1; the D gene is possibly TRBD2 (6 bases). Germline V gives CDR1 DFQATT, CDR2 SNEGSKA (reference sequence). The ends were cut back, 5 bases at V and 1 base at J, with 15 bases in the middle. This CDR3 has 15 amino acids.